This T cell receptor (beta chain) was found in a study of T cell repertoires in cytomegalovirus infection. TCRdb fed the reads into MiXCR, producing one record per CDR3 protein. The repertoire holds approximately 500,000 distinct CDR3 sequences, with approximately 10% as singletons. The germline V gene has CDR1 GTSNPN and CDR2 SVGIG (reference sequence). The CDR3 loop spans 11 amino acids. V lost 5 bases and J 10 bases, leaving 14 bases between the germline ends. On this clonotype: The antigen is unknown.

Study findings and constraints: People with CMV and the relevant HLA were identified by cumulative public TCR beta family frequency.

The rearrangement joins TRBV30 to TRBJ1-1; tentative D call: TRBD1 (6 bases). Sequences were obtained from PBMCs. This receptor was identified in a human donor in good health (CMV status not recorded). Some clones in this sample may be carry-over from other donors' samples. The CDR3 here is CAWSRGWRAFF. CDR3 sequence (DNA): TGTGCCTGGTCGAGGGGGTGGAGAGCTTTCTTT.